The T cell receptor beta chain under discussion was sequenced for a study of blood T cell repertoires in COVID-19 (TCRdb year 2020). With respect to the entire study: Samples covering the acute and convalescent phases of COVID-19 were provided by collaborators in the United States, Italy and Spain. The material from the prospective study consisted of cDNA or gDNA derived from T cells, B-cell-depleted T cells, or PBMCs. Subjects who had been exposed to COVID-19, were actively infected with it, or had recovered from it provided the deeply sampled blood TCRbeta repertoires that made up the dataset. A freely available public database, intended as a resource for researchers studying the immune response to SARS-CoV-2, is where the repertoires were released. Samples came from the ongoing ImmuneRACE study (first 160 participants) plus 1,254 subjects from 6 global collaborators. A de-identified subject ID, COVID-19 status, age in years and sex were almost always included in the sample metadata. Where available, HLA class I and class II types were obtained from metadata supplied by the sample provider rather than from assay-based typing. The full study reports these points: How much clinical and demographic metadata was included differed by source and by participant, and the metadata was provided uncurated.

TCRbeta CDR3 regions were amplified from genomic DNA using the immunoSEQ Assay, a bias-controlled multiplex PCR. The study's own analysis went as follows. Nucleated cell counts per sample were estimated from amplification of reference gene primers within the assay. To quantify the absolute abundance of each unique TCRbeta CDR3 rearrangement, sequence reads were collapsed and filtered. For each sample, productive Simpson clonality was calculated by taking the square root of Simpson's diversity index across productive rearrangements. The clones in this table, taken by TCRdb from immuneACCESS, are in-frame only. Not every clone is retained; where verified, under half of the shortfall comes from an unresolved V gene, and the cause of the rest is unknown. The D gene and trimming were derived from the DNA, and the V and J assignments and clone size from that table. This sample gives approximately 250,000 clones in total; about 82% of them show up just once. The ten largest clones capture about 9.3% of the sample.

Participants in the prospective study were enrolled through a virtual design, were aged about 18 to 89 years, and lived in approximately 25 United States geographic areas. In the prospective study, cohorts were assigned on the basis of participant-reported clinical history obtained from a screening survey and a study questionnaire. Mobile phlebotomists in the prospective study collected whole blood, serum and a nasopharyngeal or oropharyngeal swab from every participant. Prospective study participants could optionally give additional blood draws and questionnaires over an approximately two-month period. Before DNA extraction, prospective study blood samples were shipped either frozen or at room temperature. CDR1 and CDR2 are drawn from the germline V gene: MNHEY, SVGAGI. V lost 6 bases and J lost 8 bases; the stretch between them is 25 bases long. The CDR3 spans 16 residues, from the cysteine through the phenylalanine. Just the 48-base CDR3 DNA is kept, in frame starting at base 1.

As to this clone: Its binding antigen is unknown. Qualities for individual bases were not recorded, and no much larger clone is one base off.

Recombination connected TRBV6-5 to TRBJ1-2; the D gene assignment is ambiguous. The receptor was derived from a woman aged 50 to 65 with acute COVID-19. The sequenced sample consisted of PBMCs or T cells enriched from blood (not recorded which). At the DNA level, the sequence is TGTGCCAGCAGCTACGCCCGGGCGACGGGGAGATGGGGCTACACCTTC. This gives the protein CASSYARATGRWGYTF.